This TCR beta chain stems from a study of Ad26.COV2.S vaccination and SARS-CoV-2 variants. The repertoire was sequenced with immunoSEQ multiplex PCR; TCRdb's copy has only in-frame clones and lacks some. This sample has about 460,000 clones, with 80% to 90% found just once. This clone was seen just once. Treatment specified: over 15 received Ad26.COV2.S at low or high dose, single or two shots; a few received placebo; per-sample allocation not given. At day 63 after the first vaccine or placebo injection, samples were drawn. Source: peripheral blood, taken in a trial of Ad26.COV2.S vaccine versus placebo. The TCR sequence derives from a person between 18 and 60 years old who received the Ad26.COV2.S COVID-19 vaccine or a placebo.

The CDR3 nucleotides are TGTGCCAGCAGCTTAGACAGGGACATTAACACTGAAGCTTTCTTT. This encodes CASSLDRDINTEAFF. The chain is built from TRBV7-9 and TRBJ1-1; perhaps TRBD1 as D (6 bases). V lost 1 base to trimming and J lost 2 bases, with 11 bases between them. From germline, CDR1 is SEHNR and CDR2 FQNEAQ (reference sequence). CDR3 length: 15 residues.